This TCR beta chain was identified in a study of T cell repertoires in aging, cancer and after chemotherapy. The wider study: Healthy donor repertoires were recorded over several months to years and showed clear clonal overlap.

Germline V gives CDR1 MNHEY, CDR2 SVGAGI. This CDR3 spans 17 amino acids. Study outcomes and limitations: Age-matched healthy donors had significantly more diverse, less clonal blood TCR repertoires than untreated cancer patients. In healthy donors, age-related TCR diversity loss mainly reflected lost richness.

TCR beta rearrangements were amplified from peripheral blood genomic DNA. Multiplex touch-down PCR with TRB-A/B primers amplified rearranged V-D-J TRB sequences. TCRdb re-derived calls from the multiplex PCR reads in MiXCR, one entry per CDR3 protein. The table shows about 13,000 distinct CDR3 sequences, with 35% occurring only once. This clonotype was recorded only once. Its specificity is unknown. Relative to the germline gene, one junction end is altered; a read error may explain this. V usage is TRBV6-5 and J usage is TRBJ2-5, with D possibly called TRBD1 or TRBD2 (6 bases each). The origin of this receptor is a human donor in good health. The donor label of this sample is uncertain. The sample was blood. The CDR3 is CVSSYSPPGGPQETQYF. Written as DNA, the CDR3 is TGTGTCAGCAGTTACTCCCCACCCGGGGGCCCTCAAGAGACCCAGTACTTC.